This T cell receptor beta chain originates from a study of blood T cells in healthy people across ages. Overall study results and limits: Donor CMV status was unknown, possibly confounding expanded clonotype changes. There was a strong correlation between TCR beta diversity and naive T cell percentage.

CDR3 size: 14 residues. Germline V gene data show CDR1 as MNHEY and CDR2 as SVGAGI. V lost 4 bases, J lost 7 bases, and 16 bases lay in between. A second PCR of about 6 to 11 cycles used a sample-barcoded 5' primer and a J-beta primer mix. All cDNA molecules were each tagged by a template-switch adaptor with 12 random nucleotides. TCRdb redid the calling of the 5' RACE reads with MiXCR, one entry per CDR3 protein. The data show over 1,500,000 distinct CDR3 sequences, with about 50% seen just once and less than 2.5% held by the top ten. For this clonotype: Its cognate antigen is unknown.

The sample comprised blood. The clonotype originates from a woman aged 40 to 50 in good health. The chain couples TRBV6-5 to TRBJ1-2; no firm D call. The CDR3 reads CASSSRRGFCGYTF. CDR3 in DNA: TGTGCCAGCAGTTCCCGACGGGGTTTCTGTGGCTACACCTTC.